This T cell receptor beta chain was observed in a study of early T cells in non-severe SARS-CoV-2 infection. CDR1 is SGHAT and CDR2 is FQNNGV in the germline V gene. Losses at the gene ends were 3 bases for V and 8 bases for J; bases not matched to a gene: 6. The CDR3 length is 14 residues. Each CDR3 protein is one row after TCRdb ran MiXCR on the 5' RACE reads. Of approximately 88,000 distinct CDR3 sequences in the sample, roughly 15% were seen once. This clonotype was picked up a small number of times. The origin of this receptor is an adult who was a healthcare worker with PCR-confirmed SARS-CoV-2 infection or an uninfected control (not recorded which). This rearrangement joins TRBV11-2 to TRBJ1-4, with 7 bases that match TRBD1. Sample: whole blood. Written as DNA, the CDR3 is TGTGCCAGCAGCTTCAGGGGGAGCCGGGAAAAACTGTTTTTT. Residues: CASSFRGSREKLFF.